This is a list of T cell receptor beta chains from one sample in a study of CD8 T cells in ankylosing spondylitis. TCRdb reanalysed the 5' RACE reads using MiXCR and keeps one entry per CDR3 protein. The table has about 320,000 distinct CDR3 sequences, around 10% seen once. Sequenced material: blood, either unsorted or a sorted T cell fraction (not recorded which). These receptors all stem from a female donor with ankylosing spondylitis or in good health (not recorded which). The CDR3 runs from the conserved cysteine through the conserved F or W. A D gene is named only where the DNA matches it firmly. Rows may omit the clone size; those that give it use once, few, many or a size class.

cdr3_nt	cdr3_aa	v_call	j_call	d_call	clone_size
TGTGCCATCAGTGTACTAGCGGGGGCTAGCACAGATACGCAGTATTTT	CAISVLAGASTDTQYF	TRBV10-3	TRBJ2-3	TRBD2	many
TGTGCCAGCAGCGTAGATGAGGGGTCTACCGAGCAGTACTTC	CASSVDEGSTEQYF	TRBV9	TRBJ2-7	NA	many
TGCGCCAGCAGCCGCGGGACGCTCAGCTCCTACAATGAGCAGTTCTTC	CASSRGTLSSYNEQFF	TRBV5-1	TRBJ2-1	NA	few
TGTGCCAGTAGTATTTCCCCAAACGGGTACACTGAAGCTTTCTTT	CASSISPNGYTEAFF	TRBV19	TRBJ1-1	NA	many
TGTGCCATCAGGACAAGCAGACTTGACTCCAGTGGGCTCTACGAGCAGTACTTC	CAIRTSRLDSSGLYEQYF	TRBV10-3	TRBJ2-7	NA	many
TGTGCCAGCAGCTCGCCGAAAGGGGAAAAACTGTTTTTT	CASSSPKGEKLFF	TRBV11-2	TRBJ1-4	NA	few
TGTGCCAGCCCTCGATCCGGGCTTGCATTCTTC	CASPRSGLAFF	TRBV27	TRBJ2-1	NA	many
TGTGCCACCAGCAGACGGACGGGCACGCAAGAGACCCAGTACTTC	CATSRRTGTQETQYF	TRBV15	TRBJ2-5	NA	few
TGCGCCAGCAGCTCGGAGGGGGGGAGCTCTGGAAACACCATATATTTT	CASSSEGGSSGNTIYF	TRBV5-1	TRBJ1-3	NA	many
TGCGCCAGCAGTGAATGGAGGGCGGGGATGAGCAATCAGCCCCAGCATTTT	CASSEWRAGMSNQPQHF	TRBV10-2	TRBJ1-5	NA	NA
TGTGCCAGCAGCCAAGGGAAAAGAAGAGGAGAGACCCAGTACTTC	CASSQGKRRGETQYF	TRBV14	TRBJ2-5	NA	NA
TGTGCCAGCACCGCAAACGCGGGAGGCTACGAGCAGTACTTC	CASTANAGGYEQYF	TRBV12-3/TRBV12-4	TRBJ2-7	TRBD2	NA
TGCAGTGCTAGTCGGACAGGGAATAATCAGCCCCAGCATTTT	CSASRTGNNQPQHF	TRBV20-1	TRBJ1-5	TRBD1	many
TGCGCCAGCAGCTTGAATGGACTACCTTACGAGCAGTACTTC	CASSLNGLPYEQYF	TRBV5-1	TRBJ2-7	NA	NA
TGCGCCAGCAGCTTGGGACAGGGGGACAACTATGGCTACACCTTC	CASSLGQGDNYGYTF	TRBV5-1	TRBJ1-2	TRBD1	many
TGCAGCGTTATTCTAGCGGGGCGCTACGAGCAGTACTTC	CSVILAGRYEQYF	TRBV29-1	TRBJ2-7	TRBD2	many
TGCAGTGCTAGAGATCGGGCTAGCGGTTACAATGAGCAGTTCTTC	CSARDRASGYNEQFF	TRBV20-1	TRBJ2-1	TRBD2	many
TGCAGTGCTAGCTATGGGACAGGGGGTAGATACTATGGCTACACCTTC	CSASYGTGGRYYGYTF	TRBV20-1	TRBJ1-2	TRBD1	NA
TGTGCCAGCAGCCAAGATTTAGCCGCTGGCGAAGAGACCCAGTACTTC	CASSQDLAAGEETQYF	TRBV3-1	TRBJ2-5	NA	few
TGCAGTGCTAGCGGCAGGGATCCTCGTCAAATTTCTGGGGCCAACGTCCTGACTTTC	CSASGRDPRQISGANVLTF	TRBV20-1	TRBJ2-6	NA	many
TGTGCCAGCAGCTTAGGGGACGCCGATGAAAAACTGTTTTTT	CASSLGDADEKLFF	TRBV7-2	TRBJ1-4	NA	many
TGCGCCAGCAGCTTGGGTGCGGGTAGCTCCTACAATGAGCAGTTCTTC	CASSLGAGSSYNEQFF	TRBV5-1	TRBJ2-1	NA	many
TGTGCCACCAGCACCAAGCCCCTTCCAAGAGGGTACAATGAGCAGTTCTTC	CATSTKPLPRGYNEQFF	TRBV15	TRBJ2-1	NA	NA
TGTGCCAGCAGCCTCACTAGCGGGGGGTTGTACCAAGAGACCCAGTACTTC	CASSLTSGGLYQETQYF	TRBV7-3	TRBJ2-5	TRBD2	few
TGTGCCAGCAGCTTAATCCCCTCGGCAGGTAACACCGGGGAGCTGTTTTTT	CASSLIPSAGNTGELFF	TRBV5-5	TRBJ2-2	NA	NA
TGTGCCAGCAGCTTGGGGGGCCTCTTGGGCACTGAAGCTTTCTTT	CASSLGGLLGTEAFF	TRBV7-9	TRBJ1-1	NA	many
TGCGCCAGCAGCTACCTTGGAGGCGGGGCGGTAATAGAGACCCAGTACTTC	CASSYLGGGAVIETQYF	TRBV5-1	TRBJ2-5	NA	many
TGTGCCAGCAGCTACCGGGGAATCTACGAGCAGTACTTC	CASSYRGIYEQYF	TRBV3-1	TRBJ2-7	NA	many
TGTGCCAGCAGCCACGGGGAGTTCAGCACCATATATTTT	CASSHGEFSTIYF	TRBV3-1	TRBJ1-3	NA	NA
TGCGCCAGCAGCCCTACCCCCGGGGGCACCGGGGAGCTGTTTTTT	CASSPTPGGTGELFF	TRBV5-1	TRBJ2-2	NA	many
TGTGCCAGCAGTCGACTAGCGGGAGGGAGCTACGAGCAGTACTTC	CASSRLAGGSYEQYF	TRBV6-2/TRBV6-3	TRBJ2-7	TRBD2	many
TGCGCCAGCAGCTTGGCTGCCTCTGGGGCCAACGTCCTGACTTTC	CASSLAASGANVLTF	TRBV5-1	TRBJ2-6	NA	NA
TGTGCCAGCAGATTAGGGGGGGTCGATGAAAAACTGTTTTTT	CASRLGGVDEKLFF	TRBV6-5	TRBJ1-4	NA	many
TGTGCCAGCAGCGTTCTCCGACAAGAGACCCAGTACTTC	CASSVLRQETQYF	TRBV9	TRBJ2-5	NA	many
TGTGCCAGCAGTTTAGCGGGGGATTACAATGAGCAGTTCTTC	CASSLAGDYNEQFF	TRBV12-3/TRBV12-4	TRBJ2-1	NA	few